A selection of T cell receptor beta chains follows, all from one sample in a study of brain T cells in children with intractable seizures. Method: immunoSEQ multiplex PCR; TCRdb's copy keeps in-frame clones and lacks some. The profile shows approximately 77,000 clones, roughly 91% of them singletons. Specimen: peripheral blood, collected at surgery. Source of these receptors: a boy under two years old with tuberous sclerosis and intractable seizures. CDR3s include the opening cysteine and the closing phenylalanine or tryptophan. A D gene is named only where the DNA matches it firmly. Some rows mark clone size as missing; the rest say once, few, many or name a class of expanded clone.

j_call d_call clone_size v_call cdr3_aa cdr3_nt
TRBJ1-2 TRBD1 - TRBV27 CASSFFSGGLDGYTF TGTGCCAGCAGTTTTTTTTCAGGGGGCCTGGATGGCTACACCTTC
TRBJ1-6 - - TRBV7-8 CASSLMGGPFNSPLHF TGTGCCAGCAGCTTAATGGGGGGACCTTTTAATTCACCCCTCCACTTT
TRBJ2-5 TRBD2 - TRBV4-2 CASSQGTSGEVETQYF TGTGCCAGCAGCCAAGGAACTAGCGGGGAAGTAGAGACCCAGTACTTC
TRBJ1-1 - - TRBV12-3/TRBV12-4 CASSPSTRVSAFF TGTGCCAGCAGTCCGTCGACCCGGGTTAGCGCTTTCTTT
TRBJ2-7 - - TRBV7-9 CASSPTYSVAYEQYF TGTGCCAGCAGCCCAACCTATAGCGTAGCCTACGAGCAGTACTTC
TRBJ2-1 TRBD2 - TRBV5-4 CASSLRSTSGMRNEQFF TGTGCCAGCAGCTTGCGTTCGACTAGCGGGATGAGAAATGAGCAGTTCTTC
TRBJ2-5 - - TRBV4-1 CASSQDSVSETQYF TGCGCCAGCAGCCAAGATAGCGTTTCGGAGACCCAGTACTTC
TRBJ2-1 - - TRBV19 CASSILTDYNEQFF TGTGCCAGTAGTATATTGACAGACTACAATGAGCAGTTCTTC
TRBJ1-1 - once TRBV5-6 CASSLDIGSVVGTEAFF TGTGCCAGCAGCTTGGATATTGGATCGGTGGTGGGCACTGAAGCTTTCTTT
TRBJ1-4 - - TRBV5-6 CASSLDRRGSEKLFF TGTGCCAGCAGCTTGGATCGCAGGGGCAGTGAAAAACTGTTTTTT
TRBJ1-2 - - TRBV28 CASRTGPGMGYTF TGTGCCAGCAGGACCGGGCCGGGGATGGGCTACACCTTC
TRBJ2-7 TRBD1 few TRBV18 CASSPGQHPYEQYF TGTGCCAGCTCACCGGGACAGCATCCCTACGAGCAGTACTTC
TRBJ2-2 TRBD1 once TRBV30 CAWWTGGGSGELFF TGTGCCTGGTGGACAGGGGGCGGATCCGGGGAGCTGTTTTTT
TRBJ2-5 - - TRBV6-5 CASSYGYLETQYF TGTGCCAGCAGTTACGGCTACCTAGAGACCCAGTACTTC
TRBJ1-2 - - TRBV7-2 CASHRGSFENYGYTF TGTGCCAGCCATAGGGGCAGTTTTGAGAACTATGGCTACACCTTC
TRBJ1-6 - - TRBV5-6 CASRTGHHNSPLHF TGTGCCAGCAGAACGGGACACCATAATTCACCCCTCCACTTT
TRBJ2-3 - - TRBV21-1 CASSKEGGGLAGAPGGDTQYF TGTGCCAGCAGCAAAGAAGGGGGGGGACTAGCGGGAGCCCCAGGGGGAGATACGCAGTATTTT
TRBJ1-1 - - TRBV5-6 CASSLAANTEAFF TGTGCCAGCAGCTTGGCCGCGAACACTGAAGCTTTCTTT
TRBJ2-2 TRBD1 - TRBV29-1 CSGRQGTTGELFF TGCAGCGGTAGACAGGGTACCACCGGGGAGCTGTTTTTT
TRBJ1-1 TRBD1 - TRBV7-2 CASSLVQGEGAFF TGTGCCAGCAGCTTAGTACAGGGGGAGGGGGCTTTCTTT
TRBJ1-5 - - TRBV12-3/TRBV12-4 CASGVSLDQPQHF TGTGCCAGTGGGGTATCGCTTGATCAGCCCCAGCATTTT
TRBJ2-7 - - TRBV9 CASSASFMGGSYEQYF TGTGCCAGCAGCGCCTCTTTTATGGGAGGAAGCTACGAGCAGTACTTC
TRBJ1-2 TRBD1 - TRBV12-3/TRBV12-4 CASSRDRAYGYTF TGTGCCAGCAGTCGCGACAGGGCATATGGCTACACCTTC
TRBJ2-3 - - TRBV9 CASSAGLLGPDTQYF TGTGCCAGCAGCGCGGGCCTCCTCGGACCAGATACGCAGTATTTT
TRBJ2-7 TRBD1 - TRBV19 CASSVRTGQDEQYF TGTGCCAGTAGTGTTCGGACAGGGCAAGATGAGCAGTACTTC
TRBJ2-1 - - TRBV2 CASNLGGNNEQFF TGTGCCAGCAACCTAGGGGGGAACAATGAGCAGTTCTTC
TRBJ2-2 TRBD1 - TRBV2 CASSDRGSGELFF TGTGCCAGCAGTGACAGGGGGTCCGGGGAGCTGTTTTTT
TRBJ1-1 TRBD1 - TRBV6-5 CASSYGDRVMNTEAFF TGTGCCAGCAGTTACGGGGACAGGGTCATGAACACTGAAGCTTTCTTT
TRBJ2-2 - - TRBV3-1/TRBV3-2 CASGRLGNTGELFF TGTGCCAGCGGGAGATTGGGGAACACCGGGGAGCTGTTTTTT
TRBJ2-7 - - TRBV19 CASSIGADSYEQYF TGTGCCAGTAGTATAGGGGCAGACTCCTACGAGCAGTACTTC
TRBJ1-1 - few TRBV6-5 CASSFTTDGNTEAFF TGTGCCAGCAGTTTCACTACCGATGGGAACACTGAAGCTTTCTTT
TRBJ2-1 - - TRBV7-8 CASSPKVGWAYNEQFF TGTGCCAGCAGCCCTAAGGTCGGGTGGGCTTACAATGAGCAGTTCTTC
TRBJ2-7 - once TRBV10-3 CAISPDPYEQYF TGTGCCATCAGCCCTGACCCCTACGAGCAGTACTTC
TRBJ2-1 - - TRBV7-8 CASSLDNEQFF TGTGCCAGCAGCTTAGACAATGAGCAGTTCTTC
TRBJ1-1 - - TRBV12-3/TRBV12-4 CASRGGLPGAFF TGTGCCAGCAGAGGGGGGTTACCCGGGGCTTTCTTT
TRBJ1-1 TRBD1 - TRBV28 CASSLGSTGPTEAFF TGTGCCAGCAGTTTAGGATCGACAGGGCCCACTGAAGCTTTCTTT
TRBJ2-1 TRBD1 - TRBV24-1 CATSDLLGGLNEQFF TGTGCCACCAGTGACTTACTAGGGGGCCTAAATGAGCAGTTCTTC
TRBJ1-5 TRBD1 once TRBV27 CASSSTGGRFLGNQPQHF TGTGCCAGCAGTTCGACAGGGGGTCGGTTTCTGGGCAATCAGCCCCAGCATTTT
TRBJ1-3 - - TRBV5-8 CASSSRGPGNTIYF TGTGCCAGCAGCTCTCGGGGTCCCGGAAACACCATATATTTT
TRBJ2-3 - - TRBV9 CASSVSGVITDTQYF TGTGCCAGCAGCGTTTCGGGGGTGATCACAGATACGCAGTATTTT
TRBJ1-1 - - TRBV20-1 CSATGDTEAFF TGCAGTGCTACAGGGGACACTGAAGCTTTCTTT
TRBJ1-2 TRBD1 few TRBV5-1 CASSSEYLTGQGYTF TGCGCCAGCAGCTCCGAGTACTTGACAGGGCAGGGCTACACCTTC
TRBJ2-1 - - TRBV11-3 CASSLEARGDEQFF TGTGCCAGCAGCTTAGAGGCTAGGGGCGATGAGCAGTTCTTC
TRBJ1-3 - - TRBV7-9 CASSLPRAAANSGNTIYF TGTGCCAGCAGCTTACCGAGGGCCGCAGCCAATTCTGGAAACACCATATATTTT
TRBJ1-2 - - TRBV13 CASSSTTLSAEGLYGYTF TGTGCCAGCAGCTCGACTACGCTCTCGGCCGAGGGTCTGTATGGCTACACCTTC
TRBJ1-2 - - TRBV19 CASTPGTGDGYTF TGTGCCAGTACCCCCGGGACTGGAGATGGCTACACCTTC
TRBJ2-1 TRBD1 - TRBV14 CASSQVRGLQLYNEQFF TGTGCCAGCAGCCAGGTTAGGGGGCTCCAGCTCTACAATGAGCAGTTCTTC
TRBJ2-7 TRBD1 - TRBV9 CASSPWDRVYEQYF TGTGCCAGCAGCCCGTGGGACAGGGTCTACGAGCAGTACTTC
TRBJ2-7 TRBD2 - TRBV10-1 CASSTGLAGGPIYEQYF TGCGCCAGCAGTACAGGACTAGCGGGAGGGCCTATCTACGAGCAGTACTTC